The entry below gives a single T cell receptor beta chain sequence along with its context. V lost 8 bases to trimming and J lost 2 bases, with 22 bases between them. Germline V gene data show CDR1 as ENHRY and CDR2 as SYGVKD. The CDR3 spans 17 residues. This sample is drawn from a study of blood T cell repertoires in COVID-19. About the study: The analysed material was cDNA or gDNA that came from T cells, B-cell-depleted T cells, or PBMCs.

Original analysis: Estimation of nucleated cell counts was performed using reference gene primer amplification. Here immunoSEQ multiplex PCR was the method, and the copy in TCRdb shows in-frame clones only, minus some. Clone size and V and J calls were adopted from that table, with D and trimming inferred from the DNA. The sample includes 270,000 or so clones, approximately 82% seen only once; the top ten take 3.1%. This chain uses TRBV10-3 with TRBJ1-5; D is possibly TRBD1 (6 bases). Sequences were obtained from peripheral blood. The sequence derives from a woman aged 18-30 years with acute or convalescent COVID-19. The CDR3, as DNA: TGTGCCATCGGTGGGGGCTCGGATGGTAGGGGCAATCAGCCCCAGCATTTT. This translates into CAIGGGSDGRGNQPQHF.